A single sample is the source of the 2 T cell receptor beta chains below, sequenced in a study of blood T cell repertoires in COVID-19. Sequenced by immunoSEQ multiplex PCR; TCRdb stores in-frame clones only, minus some. The repertoire includes more than 65,000 clones, under 80% of them detected once, and around 30% sits in the top ten. Sequencing was performed on peripheral blood. Every receptor here comes from an elderly woman with active or convalescent COVID-19.

J is TRBJ2-6 and V is TRBV10-3, with D tentatively TRBD2 (7 bases). This CDR3 has 17 amino acids. Germline V lookup: CDR1 ENHRY, CDR2 SYGVKD. The V gene lost 6 bases and the J gene lost 0 bases, with 15 bases spanning the gap. CDR3 loop: CAISPAGATSGANVLTF. The CDR3 DNA sequence: TGTGCCATCAGCCCCGCGGGGGCTACCTCTGGGGCCAACGTCCTGACTTTC.

The chain joins TRBV5-1 to TRBJ1-2, with TRBD1 matching over 8 bases. CDR1 and CDR2 (germline): SGHRS, YFSETQ. This CDR3 is built from 15 residues. Unmatched junction bases numbered 13, after V lost 4 bases and J lost 8 bases. CDR3 protein: CASSAEGTGLLGYTF. In nucleotides, the CDR3 is TGCGCCAGCAGCGCGGAAGGGACAGGCCTTCTGGGCTACACCTTC.